The 9 T cell receptor beta chains presented below share a single source sample, sequenced in a study of cytomegalovirus exposure and HLA in healthy donors. The PCR made use of 60 Vbeta and 13 Jbeta primers. Here immunoSEQ multiplex PCR was the method, and the copy in TCRdb shows in-frame clones only, minus some. Of about 220,000 clones detected, 82% appear once; the ten largest clones hold around 6%. Input material: PBMCs. These receptors were obtained from a man in his forties in good health and CMV-seropositive.

This sequence joins TRBV6-5 and TRBJ1-2; 7 nucleotides match TRBD1. This CDR3 spans 15 amino acids. Germline V gene data show CDR1 as MNHEY and CDR2 as SVGAGI. V was pared by 5 bases and J by 4 bases, with 10 bases of the junction left unmatched. CDR3 residues: CASSPLRQGGYGYTF. CDR3 DNA: TGTGCCAGCAGTCCCCTTCGACAGGGTGGCTATGGCTACACCTTC.

The CDR3 coding sequence is TGTGCCAGCAGCTCCGACAGGGAGAATGGCTACACCTTC. It yields the protein CASSSDRENGYTF. V gene TRBV11-3 combines with J gene TRBJ1-2; 7 bases agree with TRBD1. The CDR3 spans 13 residues. CDR1 and CDR2 from the germline V gene are SGHNT and YENEEA. Trimming took 4 bases from V and 6 from J; bases not matched to a gene: 5.

This clone turned up a few times. The chain combines TRBV6-6 with TRBJ2-1; no definite D call. Germline V gives CDR1 MNHNY, CDR2 SVGAGI (reference sequence). This CDR3 is 13 amino acids long. Between the trimmed V and J ends, which lost 0 bases and 10 bases, there was a span of 10 bases. CDR3 amino acids: CASSYSIPTEQFF. The DNA for the CDR3 is TGTGCCAGCAGTTACTCGATACCGACAGAGCAGTTCTTC.

The chain couples TRBV6-5 to TRBJ1-3, with D unclear. V lost 6 bases to trimming and J lost 0 bases, with 12 bases between them. Germline CDR1 reads MNHEY; CDR2 reads SVGAGI. This CDR3 spans 15 amino acids. CDR3 nucleotides: TGTGCCAGCAGACCATCGGGGAGCTCTGGAAACACCATATATTTT. Translated: CASRPSGSSGNTIYF.

The genes are TRBV7-9 and TRBJ2-7; possible D gene TRBD1, 5 bases. Trimming shortened V by 1 base and J by 5 bases, and 6 bases separated the two germline ends. The CDR3 extends over 12 amino acids. CDR1 and CDR2 from the germline V gene are SEHNR and FQNEAQ (reference sequence). This CDR3 reads CASSLGQNEQYV. The CDR3 nucleotides read TGTGCCAGCAGCTTAGGACAGAACGAGCAGTACGTC.

The rearrangement links TRBV6-1 to TRBJ2-2; tentative D call: TRBD2 (6 bases). Trimming stripped 7 bases from V and 7 bases from J, with 16 bases between. This CDR3 comprises 14 residues. The germline V gene has CDR1 MNHNS and CDR2 SASEGT. The CDR3 loop is CASIHGGTGGELFF. CDR3 nucleotides: TGTGCCAGCATTCACGGCGGGACGGGCGGGGAGCTGTTTTTT.

This clone showed up just a few times. The chain combines TRBV6-1 with TRBJ1-2; no firm D call. Germline lookup yields CDR1 MNHNS and CDR2 SASEGT. Trimming pared 5 bases from V and 3 bases from J, leaving 10 bases between. The CDR3 totals 13 residues. Written as DNA, the CDR3 is TGTGCCAGCAGTAGACTACAGCACTATGGCTACACCTTC. Translating gives CASSRLQHYGYTF.

The chain links TRBV18 to TRBJ1-2; D remains ambiguous. This CDR3 has 14 amino acids. Germline V gene lookup returns CDR1 KGHSH and CDR2 LQKENI. The V and J ends lost 6 bases and 2 bases respectively, with 13 bases between them. This CDR3 is CASSPNTENYGYTF. In DNA form, the CDR3 reads TGTGCCAGCTCGCCCAATACAGAGAACTATGGCTACACCTTC.

This clone has just one count. J is TRBJ2-1 and V is TRBV14; 12 nucleotides agree with TRBD2. Germline V gives CDR1 SGHDN, CDR2 FVKESK. The trim removed 1 base at V and 6 bases at J, leaving 1 base unmatched. The CDR3 length is 15 residues. Written as DNA, the CDR3 is TGTGCCAGCAGCCAAGGACTAGCGGGAGCCAATGAGCAGTTCTTC. Encoded protein: CASSQGLAGANEQFF.